A selection of T cell receptor beta chains follows, all from one sample in a study of blood T cell repertoires in COVID-19. This table comes from immunoSEQ multiplex PCR, and its TCRdb copy is limited to in-frame clones, with some not included. Among approximately 100,000 clones listed, approximately 84% were seen once. Material for sequencing was peripheral blood. The source is a man between 65 and 80 years old with acute or convalescent COVID-19. Each CDR3 is given with its conserved first and last residue. A D gene is named only where the DNA matches it firmly. The listing skips clone size in some rows; elsewhere it reads once, few, many or a size class.

d_call: .; v_call: TRBV9; j_call: TRBJ2-5; clone_size: .; cdr3_aa: CASSEKPGETQYF; cdr3_nt: TGTGCCAGCAGCGAAAAGCCGGGAGAGACCCAGTACTTC
d_call: .; v_call: TRBV7-9; j_call: TRBJ1-4; clone_size: .; cdr3_aa: CASSLGQFNEKLFF; cdr3_nt: TGTGCCAGCAGCTTAGGGCAGTTTAATGAAAAACTGTTTTTT
d_call: .; v_call: TRBV15; j_call: TRBJ2-1; clone_size: .; cdr3_aa: CATSKRVQGNEQFF; cdr3_nt: TGTGCCACCAGCAAAAGAGTTCAGGGGAATGAGCAGTTCTTC
d_call: .; v_call: TRBV6-6; j_call: TRBJ2-1; clone_size: .; cdr3_aa: CASSDRTVLYNEQFF; cdr3_nt: TGTGCCAGCAGCGACAGGACTGTTCTCTACAATGAGCAGTTCTTC
d_call: .; v_call: TRBV2; j_call: TRBJ2-7; clone_size: few; cdr3_aa: CASRPTGRGSYEQYF; cdr3_nt: TGTGCCAGCAGACCCACAGGGAGAGGCTCCTACGAGCAGTACTTC
d_call: .; v_call: TRBV30; j_call: TRBJ1-5; clone_size: .; cdr3_aa: CAWSSQGLINQPQHF; cdr3_nt: TGTGCCTGGAGTTCGCAAGGACTGATCAATCAGCCCCAGCATTTT
d_call: .; v_call: TRBV29-1; j_call: TRBJ2-5; clone_size: .; cdr3_aa: CSAGTAAGETQYF; cdr3_nt: TGCAGCGCTGGGACAGCCGCGGGGGAGACCCAGTACTTC
d_call: .; v_call: TRBV9; j_call: TRBJ1-1; clone_size: .; cdr3_aa: CASSVATGQANTEAFF; cdr3_nt: TGTGCCAGCAGCGTAGCTACGGGACAAGCAAACACTGAAGCTTTCTTT
d_call: TRBD1; v_call: TRBV4-1; j_call: TRBJ2-3; clone_size: .; cdr3_aa: CASSQNRQGGTDTQYF; cdr3_nt: TGCGCCAGCAGCCAAAACAGACAGGGCGGAACAGATACGCAGTATTTT
d_call: .; v_call: TRBV6-6; j_call: TRBJ1-1; clone_size: .; cdr3_aa: CASTKPRGGNTEAFF; cdr3_nt: TGTGCCAGCACTAAACCCAGGGGCGGGAACACTGAAGCTTTCTTT
d_call: .; v_call: TRBV7-2; j_call: TRBJ2-1; clone_size: .; cdr3_aa: CASSFEASYNEQFF; cdr3_nt: TGTGCCAGCAGCTTTGAAGCTTCCTACAATGAGCAGTTCTTC
d_call: TRBD1; v_call: TRBV6-5; j_call: TRBJ1-5; clone_size: .; cdr3_aa: CASRNDRASNQPQHF; cdr3_nt: TGTGCCAGCAGAAATGACAGGGCTAGCAATCAGCCCCAGCATTTT
d_call: TRBD2; v_call: TRBV4-1; j_call: TRBJ2-1; clone_size: .; cdr3_aa: CASSQAASGFYNEQFF; cdr3_nt: TGCGCCAGCAGCCAAGCGGCTAGCGGGTTTTACAATGAGCAGTTCTTC
d_call: TRBD2; v_call: TRBV28; j_call: TRBJ2-5; clone_size: .; cdr3_aa: CASTPGLGSRETQYF; cdr3_nt: TGTGCCAGCACCCCGGGACTAGGGTCCCGGGAGACCCAGTACTTC
d_call: .; v_call: TRBV9; j_call: TRBJ2-1; clone_size: .; cdr3_aa: CASSVGDLGGNEQFF; cdr3_nt: TGTGCCAGCAGCGTGGGGGACCTCGGGGGAAATGAGCAGTTCTTC
d_call: .; v_call: TRBV7-3; j_call: TRBJ2-6; clone_size: .; cdr3_aa: CASSLLSVAGANVLTF; cdr3_nt: TGTGCCAGCAGCTTACTTTCGGTAGCTGGGGCCAACGTCCTGACTTTC
d_call: TRBD1; v_call: TRBV28; j_call: TRBJ1-2; clone_size: .; cdr3_aa: CASSSGLGTPGQGSYTF; cdr3_nt: TGTGCCAGCAGTTCCGGACTAGGTACACCGGGACAGGGGAGCTACACCTTC
d_call: .; v_call: TRBV6-2/TRBV6-3; j_call: TRBJ1-1; clone_size: .; cdr3_aa: CASSYSTEDNMNTEAFF; cdr3_nt: TGTGCCAGCAGTTACTCGACCGAAGACAACATGAACACTGAAGCTTTCTTT
d_call: .; v_call: TRBV5-5; j_call: TRBJ2-1; clone_size: .; cdr3_aa: CASSFGGNPGNEQFF; cdr3_nt: TGTGCCAGCAGCTTCGGGGGAAACCCGGGCAATGAGCAGTTCTTC
d_call: .; v_call: TRBV5-8; j_call: TRBJ2-5; clone_size: .; cdr3_aa: CASRERGGGETQYF; cdr3_nt: TGTGCCAGCAGAGAACGGGGAGGTGGGGAGACCCAGTACTTC
d_call: .; v_call: TRBV29-1; j_call: TRBJ2-7; clone_size: .; cdr3_aa: CSVLMTGSPYEQYF; cdr3_nt: TGCAGCGTACTAATGACGGGGTCTCCCTACGAGCAGTACTTC
d_call: TRBD1; v_call: TRBV18; j_call: TRBJ1-4; clone_size: .; cdr3_aa: CASSTGSVNEKLFF; cdr3_nt: TGTGCCAGCTCGACAGGGTCGGTAAATGAAAAACTGTTTTTT
d_call: .; v_call: TRBV18; j_call: TRBJ1-3; clone_size: once; cdr3_aa: CASSPGLPFSGNTIYF; cdr3_nt: TGTGCCAGCTCACCGGGACTGCCGTTCTCTGGAAACACCATATATTTT
d_call: .; v_call: TRBV6-5; j_call: TRBJ1-5; clone_size: .; cdr3_aa: CASSYSVAGVRQPQHF; cdr3_nt: TGTGCCAGCAGTTACTCGGTTGCGGGGGTTCGGCAGCCCCAGCATTTT
d_call: .; v_call: TRBV7-9; j_call: TRBJ1-5; clone_size: .; cdr3_aa: CASSLVADQPQHF; cdr3_nt: TGTGCCAGCAGCTTAGTGGCAGATCAGCCCCAGCATTTT
d_call: TRBD1; v_call: TRBV9; j_call: TRBJ1-3; clone_size: .; cdr3_aa: CASSVGDRGNTIYF; cdr3_nt: TGTGCCAGCAGCGTAGGGGACAGAGGAAACACCATATATTTT
d_call: TRBD1; v_call: TRBV6-6; j_call: TRBJ2-1; clone_size: .; cdr3_aa: CASSPGQGKYNEQFF; cdr3_nt: TGTGCCAGCAGTCCCGGACAGGGAAAATACAATGAGCAGTTCTTC
d_call: .; v_call: TRBV3-1/TRBV3-2; j_call: TRBJ1-6; clone_size: .; cdr3_aa: CASSPLGPPLHF; cdr3_nt: TGTGCCAGCAGCCCCCTGGGCCCACCCCTCCACTTT